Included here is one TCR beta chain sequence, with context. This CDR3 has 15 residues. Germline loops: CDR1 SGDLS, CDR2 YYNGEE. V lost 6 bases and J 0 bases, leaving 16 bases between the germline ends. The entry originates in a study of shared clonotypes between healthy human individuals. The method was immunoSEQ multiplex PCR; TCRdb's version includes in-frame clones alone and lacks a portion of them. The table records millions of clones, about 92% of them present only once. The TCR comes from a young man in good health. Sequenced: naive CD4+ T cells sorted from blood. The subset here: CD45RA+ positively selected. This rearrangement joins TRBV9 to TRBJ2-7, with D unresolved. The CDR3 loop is CASTPDPGRSYEQYF. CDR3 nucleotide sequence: TGTGCCAGCACCCCAGACCCGGGTCGCTCCTACGAGCAGTACTTC.